The present T cell receptor (beta chain) was sequenced within a study of shared T cell receptors in the human thymus. The protocol was immunoSEQ multiplex PCR, while the TCRdb copy is restricted to in-frame clones and leaves out a portion. Here the sample spans about 380,000 clones, more than 85% being singletons. V lost 8 bases and J lost 6, with 26 bases in between. Looked up from germline, CDR1 is SGHKS and CDR2 is YYEKEE (reference sequence). The CDR3 covers 16 residues. V is TRBV5-5 and J is TRBJ1-1; weak D call: TRBD1 (5 bases). Sequencing was carried out using thymocytes. The receptor comes from a human donor. CDR3 residues: CARPWPGDLGGAEAFF. For the CDR3, the DNA is TGTGCCAGGCCCTGGCCCGGGGATCTAGGAGGGGCTGAAGCTTTCTTT.